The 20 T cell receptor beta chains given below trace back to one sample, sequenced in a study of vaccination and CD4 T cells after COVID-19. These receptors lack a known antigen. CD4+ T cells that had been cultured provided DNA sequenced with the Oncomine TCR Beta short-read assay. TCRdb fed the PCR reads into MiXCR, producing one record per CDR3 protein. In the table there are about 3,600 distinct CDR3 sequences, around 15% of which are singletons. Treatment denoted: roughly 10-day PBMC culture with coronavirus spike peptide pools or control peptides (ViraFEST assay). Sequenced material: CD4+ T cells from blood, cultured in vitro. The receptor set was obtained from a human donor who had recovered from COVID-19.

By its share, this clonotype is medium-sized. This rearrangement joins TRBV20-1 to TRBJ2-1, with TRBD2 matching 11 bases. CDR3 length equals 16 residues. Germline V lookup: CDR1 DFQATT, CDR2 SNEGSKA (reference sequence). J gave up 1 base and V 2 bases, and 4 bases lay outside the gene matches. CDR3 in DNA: TGCAGTGCTAGACTAGCGGGGGGACAATCCTACAATGAGCAGTTCTTC. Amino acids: CSARLAGGQSYNEQFF.

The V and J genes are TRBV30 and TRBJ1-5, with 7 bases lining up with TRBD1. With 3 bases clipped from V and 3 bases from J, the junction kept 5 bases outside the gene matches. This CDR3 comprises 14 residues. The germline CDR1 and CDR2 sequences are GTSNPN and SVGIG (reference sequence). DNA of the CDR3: TGTGCCTGGAGGGGGGACAGTTACAATCAGCCCCAGCATTTT. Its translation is CAWRGDSYNQPQHF.

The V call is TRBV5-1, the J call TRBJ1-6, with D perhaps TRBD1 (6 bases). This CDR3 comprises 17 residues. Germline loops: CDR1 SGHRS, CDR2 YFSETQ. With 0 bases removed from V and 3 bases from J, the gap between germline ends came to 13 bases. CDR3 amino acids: CASSLALSRGYNSPLHF. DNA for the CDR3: TGCGCCAGCAGCTTGGCCTTGAGCAGGGGCTATAATTCACCCCTCCACTTT.

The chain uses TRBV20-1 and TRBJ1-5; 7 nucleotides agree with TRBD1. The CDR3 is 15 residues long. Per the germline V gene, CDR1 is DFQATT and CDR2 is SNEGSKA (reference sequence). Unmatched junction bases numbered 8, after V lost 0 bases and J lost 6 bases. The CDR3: CSARDSGRGVQPQHF. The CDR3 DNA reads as TGCAGTGCTAGAGATTCAGGCAGGGGGGTTCAGCCCCAGCATTTT.

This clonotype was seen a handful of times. CDR3 sequence: CAIRRAGVGNTIYF. DNA of the CDR3: TGTGCCATCAGAAGGGCAGGGGTCGGAAACACCATATATTTT. The rearrangement uses TRBV10-3 and TRBJ1-3, with D possibly TRBD1 on 6 matching bases. Germline CDR1 is ENHRY and CDR2 is SYGVKD. Deletions cut 6 bases from V and 4 bases from J, with 13 bases between. CDR3 length equals 14 residues.

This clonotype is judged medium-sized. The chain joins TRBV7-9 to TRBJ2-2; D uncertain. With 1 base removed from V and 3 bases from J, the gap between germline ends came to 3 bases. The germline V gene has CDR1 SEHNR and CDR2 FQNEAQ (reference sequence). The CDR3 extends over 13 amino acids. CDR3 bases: TGTGCCAGCAGCTTAGGTCACACCGGGGAGCTGTTTTTT. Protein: CASSLGHTGELFF.

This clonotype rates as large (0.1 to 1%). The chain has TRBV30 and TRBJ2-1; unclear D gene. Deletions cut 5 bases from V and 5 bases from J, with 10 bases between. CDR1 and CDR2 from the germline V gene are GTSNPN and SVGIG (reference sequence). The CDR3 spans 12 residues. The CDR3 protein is CAWAPGHNEQFF. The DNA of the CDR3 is TGTGCCTGGGCACCGGGCCACAATGAGCAGTTCTTC.

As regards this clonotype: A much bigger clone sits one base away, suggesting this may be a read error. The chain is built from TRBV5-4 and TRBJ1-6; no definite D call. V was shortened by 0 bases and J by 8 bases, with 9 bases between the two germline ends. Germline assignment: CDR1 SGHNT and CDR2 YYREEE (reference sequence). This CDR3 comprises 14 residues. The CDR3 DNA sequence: TGTGCCAGCAGCTTGGGGGAAAGGCATTCACCCCTCCACTTT. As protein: CASSLGERHSPLHF.

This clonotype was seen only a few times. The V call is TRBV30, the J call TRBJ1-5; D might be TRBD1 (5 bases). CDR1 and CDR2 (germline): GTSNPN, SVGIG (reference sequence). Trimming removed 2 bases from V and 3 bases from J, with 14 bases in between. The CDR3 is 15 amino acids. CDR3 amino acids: CAWSKGQGSNQPQHF. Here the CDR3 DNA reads TGTGCCTGGAGTAAGGGCCAGGGCTCCAATCAGCCCCAGCATTTT.

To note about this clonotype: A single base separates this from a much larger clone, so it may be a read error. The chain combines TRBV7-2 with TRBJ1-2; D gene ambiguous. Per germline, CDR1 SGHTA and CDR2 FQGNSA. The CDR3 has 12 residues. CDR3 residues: CASSFDGPSYAF. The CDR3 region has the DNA TGTGCCAGCAGCTTTGACGGGCCGAGCTACGCCTTC. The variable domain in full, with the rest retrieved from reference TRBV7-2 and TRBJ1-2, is GAGVSQSPSNKVTEKGKDVELRCDPISGHTALYWYRQSLGQGLEFLIYFQGNSAPDKSGLPSDRFSAERTGGSVSTLTIQRTQQEDSAVYLCASSFDGPSYAFGSGTRLTVV.

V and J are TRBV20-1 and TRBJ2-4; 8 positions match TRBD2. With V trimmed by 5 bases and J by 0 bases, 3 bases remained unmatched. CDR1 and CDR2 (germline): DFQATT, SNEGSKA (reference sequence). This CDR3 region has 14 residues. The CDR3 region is CSAVGGAAKNIQYF. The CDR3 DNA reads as TGCAGTGCTGTCGGGGGGGCAGCCAAAAACATTCAGTACTTC.

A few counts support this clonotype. The CDR3 nucleotides are TGTGCCAGCAGCCCAGCACAGGGGTTTCAGCCCCAGCATTTT. Amino acid sequence: CASSPAQGFQPQHF. The rearrangement uses TRBV6-1 and TRBJ1-5; 7 nucleotides align to TRBD1. The V segment lost 6 bases and the J segment 6 bases; nucleotides outside the gene matches: 8. CDR1 is MNHNS, CDR2 SASEGT, per germline. The CDR3 consists of 14 residues.

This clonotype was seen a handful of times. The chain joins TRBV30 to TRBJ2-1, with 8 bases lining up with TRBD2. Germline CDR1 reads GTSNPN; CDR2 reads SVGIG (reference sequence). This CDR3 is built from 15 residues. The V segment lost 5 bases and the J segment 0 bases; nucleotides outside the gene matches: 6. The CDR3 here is CAWERSGGSYNEQFF. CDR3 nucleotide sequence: TGTGCCTGGGAAAGAAGCGGGGGCTCCTACAATGAGCAGTTCTTC.

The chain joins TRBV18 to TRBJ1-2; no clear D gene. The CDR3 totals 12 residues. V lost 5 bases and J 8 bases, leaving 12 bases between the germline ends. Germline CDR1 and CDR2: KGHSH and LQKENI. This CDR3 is CASSSAGKGYTF. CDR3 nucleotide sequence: TGTGCCAGCTCATCTGCCGGAAAAGGCTACACCTTC.

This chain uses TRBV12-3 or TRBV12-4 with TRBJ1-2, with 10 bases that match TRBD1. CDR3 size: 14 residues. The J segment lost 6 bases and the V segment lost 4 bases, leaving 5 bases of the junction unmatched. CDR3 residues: CASSWGQGMDGYTF. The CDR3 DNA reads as TGTGCCAGCAGTTGGGGACAGGGGATGGATGGCTACACCTTC.

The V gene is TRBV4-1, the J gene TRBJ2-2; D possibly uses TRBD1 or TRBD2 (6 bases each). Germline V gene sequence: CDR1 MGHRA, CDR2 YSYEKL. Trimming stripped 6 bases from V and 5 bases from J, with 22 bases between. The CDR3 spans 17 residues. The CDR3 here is CASRNTMGGERTGELFF. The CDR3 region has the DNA TGCGCCAGCAGAAATACTATGGGGGGCGAGAGAACCGGGGAGCTGTTTTTT.

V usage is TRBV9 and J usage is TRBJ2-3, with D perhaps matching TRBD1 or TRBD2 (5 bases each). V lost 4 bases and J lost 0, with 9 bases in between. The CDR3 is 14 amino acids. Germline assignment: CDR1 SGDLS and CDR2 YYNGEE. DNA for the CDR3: TGTGCCAGCAGCCTAGGGGACAGCACAGATACGCAGTATTTT. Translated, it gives CASSLGDSTDTQYF.

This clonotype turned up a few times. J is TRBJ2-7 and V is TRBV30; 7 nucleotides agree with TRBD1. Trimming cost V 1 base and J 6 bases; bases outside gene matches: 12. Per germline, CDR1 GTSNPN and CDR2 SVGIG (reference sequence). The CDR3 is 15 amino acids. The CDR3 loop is CAWSAKSTGFGEQYF. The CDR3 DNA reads TGTGCCTGGAGTGCCAAATCGACAGGGTTTGGCGAGCAGTACTTC.

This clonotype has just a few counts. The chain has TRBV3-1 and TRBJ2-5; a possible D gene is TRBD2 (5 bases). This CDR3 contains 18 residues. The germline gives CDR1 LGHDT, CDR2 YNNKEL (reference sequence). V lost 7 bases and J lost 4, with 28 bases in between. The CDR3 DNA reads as TGTGCCAGCACCTTTGGGAGCCCCTACGTGGGGTCTCGAGAGACCCAGTACTTC. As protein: CASTFGSPYVGSRETQYF.

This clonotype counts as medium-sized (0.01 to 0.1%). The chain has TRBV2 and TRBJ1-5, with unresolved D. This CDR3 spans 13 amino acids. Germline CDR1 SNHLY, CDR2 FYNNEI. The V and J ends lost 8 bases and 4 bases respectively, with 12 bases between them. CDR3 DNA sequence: TGTGCCAGCGCGACCGGGCCAAATCAGCCCCAGCATTTT. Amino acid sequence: CASATGPNQPQHF.